A selection of T cell receptor beta chains follows, all from one sample in a study of cytomegalovirus exposure and HLA in healthy donors. Method: immunoSEQ multiplex PCR; TCRdb's copy keeps in-frame clones and lacks some. This sample has about 130,000 clones; around 85% occur once, and the top ten carry about 7%. The sequencing input was PBMCs. All receptors derive from a woman in her 30s in good health and CMV-seropositive. CDR3s include the opening cysteine and the closing phenylalanine or tryptophan. The D gene is left open where the match is weak. Size is omitted from some rows. Given values are once, few, many or a class for expanded clones.

D gene | J gene | clone size | V gene | CDR3 DNA | CDR3 protein
TRBD1 | TRBJ2-1 | once | TRBV13 | TGTGCCAGCAGCTTAGTTGGGACAGGAGCAGCCAATGAGCAGTTCTTC | CASSLVGTGAANEQFF
TRBD2 | TRBJ2-3 | - | TRBV19 | TGTGCCAGTAGCCTGACTAGCGGGAGCACAGATACGCAGTATTTT | CASSLTSGSTDTQYF
TRBD2 | TRBJ2-1 | - | TRBV29-1 | TGCAGCGTTGAAACTGGGACTAGCGGGCTAGAAGGTGAGCAGTTCTTC | CSVETGTSGLEGEQFF
- | TRBJ1-5 | - | TRBV7-2 | TGTGCCAGCAGCCAGGGGCCCAATCAGCCCCAGCATTTT | CASSQGPNQPQHF
- | TRBJ1-4 | - | TRBV30 | TGTGCCTGGAGCTGGGCAGGGAATGAAAAACTGTTTTTT | CAWSWAGNEKLFF
TRBD1 | TRBJ1-6 | - | TRBV25-1 | TGTGCCAGCAGTGGGTGGACAGGGGTTAATTCACCCCTCCACTTT | CASSGWTGVNSPLHF
- | TRBJ1-4 | - | TRBV28 | TGTGCCAGCAGTTTGGACAGCCCTGAAAAACTGTTTTTT | CASSLDSPEKLFF
TRBD1 | TRBJ2-7 | few | TRBV15 | TGTGCCACCAGCATCTCATCTCCGGGACAGGGAGGGCAGTACTTC | CATSISSPGQGGQYF
TRBD1 | TRBJ1-2 | - | TRBV7-9 | TGTGCCAGCAGCTCCCTAGGACAGGGGGGGCTTCGGGGCTACACCTTC | CASSSLGQGGLRGYTF
- | TRBJ1-1 | - | TRBV5-4 | TGTGCCAGCAGTTTACCCCCCCCAGGGGACACTGAAGCTTTCTTT | CASSLPPPGDTEAFF
TRBD1 | TRBJ1-5 | - | TRBV6-5 | TGTGCCAGCGCCAGGAAAGGGGGCGCGGATCAGCCCCAGCATTTT | CASARKGGADQPQHF
- | TRBJ2-1 | - | TRBV7-3 | TGTGCCAGCAGCCCCGCCCCCCAGGACTATGAGCAGTTCTTC | CASSPAPQDYEQFF
TRBD1 | TRBJ2-3 | - | TRBV15 | TGTGCCGCCGGGGACAGGGGGACAGATACGCAGTATTTT | CAAGDRGTDTQYF
TRBD1 | TRBJ2-7 | - | TRBV19 | TGTGCCAGTAGTCCGACAGGGGGTATCGACGAGCAGTACTTC | CASSPTGGIDEQYF
- | TRBJ1-6 | - | TRBV6-1 | TGTGCCAGCACTGTTATAGCGCGTGAATCACCCCTCCACTTT | CASTVIARESPLHF
TRBD2 | TRBJ2-3 | - | TRBV7-7 | TGTGCCAGCAGCCTGGGACTAGCGGGGGGGGGAGATACGCAGTATTTT | CASSLGLAGGGDTQYF
TRBD1 | TRBJ2-7 | - | TRBV5-1 | TGCGCCAGCAGGCCGACAGGGATCTACGAGCAGTACTTC | CASRPTGIYEQYF
- | TRBJ2-1 | - | TRBV2 | TGTGCCAGACAGGCTAGCTCCTACAATGAGCAGTTCTTC | CARQASSYNEQFF
- | TRBJ1-1 | - | TRBV28 | TGTGCCAGCAGTCCCTCCAGTTGGAGGTCTTCCGAAGCTTTCTTT | CASSPSSWRSSEAFF
TRBD1 | TRBJ1-6 | - | TRBV10-3 | TGTGCCATCAGTGAGGGGACAGGGAAATCACCCCTCCACTTT | CAISEGTGKSPLHF
- | TRBJ1-4 | - | TRBV2 | TGTGCCAGCAGCGCCTACAGGGACGGGGAAAAACTGTTTTTT | CASSAYRDGEKLFF
- | TRBJ1-2 | - | TRBV6-5 | TGTGCCAGCAGTTCCACTGTAAACTATGGCTACACCTTC | CASSSTVNYGYTF
TRBD1 | TRBJ1-2 | - | TRBV6-1 | TGTGCCAGCAGTGAAGCGCCTACAGGGGGGGGTGGCTACACCTTC | CASSEAPTGGGGYTF
TRBD2 | TRBJ2-1 | - | TRBV10-3 | TGTGCCACAAGTTGGACTAGCGGGTCCTACAATGAGCAGTTCTTC | CATSWTSGSYNEQFF
TRBD2 | TRBJ2-1 | few | TRBV28 | TGTGCCAGCAGCTCTAGCGGGGCGCGGCTCTATGAGCAGTTCTTC | CASSSSGARLYEQFF
- | TRBJ1-1 | - | TRBV11-2 | TGTGCCAGCAGGCAGGGTCCCGCTGAAGCTTTCTTT | CASRQGPAEAFF
- | TRBJ1-1 | - | TRBV18 | TGTGCCAGCTCACCAGTCGAGGGATTCTCTGAAGCTTTCTTT | CASSPVEGFSEAFF
TRBD1 | TRBJ1-2 | - | TRBV18 | TGTGCCAGCTCACCAGATGGGACAGGGGCCGGCTACACCTTC | CASSPDGTGAGYTF
- | TRBJ1-3 | - | TRBV7-3 | TGTGCCAGCAGCTCAGCGCCGCAGGGCACCATATATTTT | CASSSAPQGTIYF
- | TRBJ2-3 | - | TRBV9 | TGTGCCAGCAGCGTCTTGGCGGGAGATACGCAGTATTTT | CASSVLAGDTQYF
- | TRBJ2-3 | once | TRBV7-9 | TGTGCCAGCACCCAGATGGGGGCCGGGACAGATACGCAGTATTTT | CASTQMGAGTDTQYF
TRBD2 | TRBJ2-2 | once | TRBV9 | TGTGCCAGCAGCGAGGCGACTAGCGGGGTAGGAGGGGCCGGGGAGCTGTTTTTT | CASSEATSGVGGAGELFF
TRBD1 | TRBJ1-2 | - | TRBV11-2 | TGTGCCAGCAGCTTAGAAACGGGACAGTCCTATGGCTACACCTTC | CASSLETGQSYGYTF
TRBD2 | TRBJ2-1 | - | TRBV10-3 | TGTGCCATCAGCTTTAGCGGGAGCGATGAGCAGTTCTTC | CAISFSGSDEQFF
- | TRBJ1-1 | - | TRBV7-9 | TGTGCCAGCAGCTTTTCGGGGGCTGAAGCTTTCTTT | CASSFSGAEAFF
- | TRBJ1-1 | - | TRBV7-9 | TGTGCCAGCAGCTCGCGGGGTTCCTCGAACACTGAAGCTTTCTTT | CASSSRGSSNTEAFF
TRBD1 | TRBJ1-6 | once | TRBV11-2 | TGTGCCAGCAGCCGTAACACAGGGGGCAATTCACCCCTCCACTTT | CASSRNTGGNSPLHF
- | TRBJ2-5 | - | TRBV29-1 | TGCAGCTCTCAACAGGGTCAGTATGAGACCCAGTACTTC | CSSQQGQYETQYF
TRBD1 | TRBJ2-7 | - | TRBV7-9 | TGTGCCAGCAGCTTAACCGACAGGGTAGGCGAGCAGTACTTC | CASSLTDRVGEQYF
- | TRBJ2-7 | - | TRBV28 | TGTGCCAGCAGTGCTACCGGGACTGGGCCCTCCTACGAGCAGTACTTC | CASSATGTGPSYEQYF
- | TRBJ2-7 | - | TRBV7-2 | TGTGCCAGCAGCACAATCGGGTTTTACGAGCAGTACTTC | CASSTIGFYEQYF
- | TRBJ2-5 | - | TRBV5-1 | TGCGCCAGCAGCTTGTTTGAGCGAGAGACCCAGTACTTC | CASSLFERETQYF
- | TRBJ1-1 | - | TRBV5-1 | TGCGCCAGCAGCGCCCTGACAGGCATGAACACTGAAGCTTTCTTT | CASSALTGMNTEAFF
TRBD1 | TRBJ1-3 | - | TRBV28 | TGTGCCAGCAGTCGCAGGGGGCTTGCAGGAAACACCATATATTTT | CASSRRGLAGNTIYF